The clone carrying this T cell receptor (beta chain) was recorded once. The CDR3 sequence is 16 residues long. The V and J ends lost 9 bases and 1 base, in that order; junction bases with no gene match: 9. Germline V gene lookup returns CDR1 SEHNR and CDR2 FQNEAQ (reference sequence). Produced via immunoSEQ multiplex PCR; TCRdb's table is partial and in-frame only. Of millions of clones in the sample, about 95% were seen once. Terminally differentiated effector memory CD45RA+ cells were left out of the naive CD8 fraction, which was CD45RO-negative and positively selected for CCR7. The sample belongs to a study of shared clonotypes between healthy human individuals.

Material for sequencing was naive CD8+ T cells sorted from blood. The TCR sequence derives from a man aged 18 to 30 in good health. V is TRBV7-9 and J is TRBJ2-6; 7 positions agree with TRBD1. The CDR3 region is CASRTGLESGANVLTF. CDR3 sequence (DNA): TGTGCCAGTCGGACAGGACTCGAATCTGGGGCCAACGTCCTGACTTTC.